A single T cell receptor (beta chain) is shown here with its context. Sequencing used immunoSEQ multiplex PCR; TCRdb keeps in-frame clones, though not all of them. The profile covers a few hundred thousand clones, with roughly 70% appearing a single time and approximately 15% taken by the ten largest. This record belongs to a study of cytotoxic CD8 clonotypes in ibrutinib-treated CLL. Study overall: Following treatment for a median roughly twelve months, range 6 to 36, response samples were then taken.

V lost 1 base, J lost 6 bases, and 6 bases lay in between. Germline values: CDR1 SGHNT, CDR2 YENEEA. This CDR3 spans 13 amino acids. The input for sequencing was PBMCs, taken after 24 months of ibrutinib treatment. This TCR derives from a human donor with chronic lymphocytic leukemia. The chain recombines TRBV11-3 with TRBJ2-2, with D possibly matching TRBD1 (5 bases). The CDR3 sequence: CASSLGGAGELFF. In DNA form, the CDR3 reads TGTGCCAGCAGCTTAGGGGGCGCCGGGGAGCTGTTTTTT.